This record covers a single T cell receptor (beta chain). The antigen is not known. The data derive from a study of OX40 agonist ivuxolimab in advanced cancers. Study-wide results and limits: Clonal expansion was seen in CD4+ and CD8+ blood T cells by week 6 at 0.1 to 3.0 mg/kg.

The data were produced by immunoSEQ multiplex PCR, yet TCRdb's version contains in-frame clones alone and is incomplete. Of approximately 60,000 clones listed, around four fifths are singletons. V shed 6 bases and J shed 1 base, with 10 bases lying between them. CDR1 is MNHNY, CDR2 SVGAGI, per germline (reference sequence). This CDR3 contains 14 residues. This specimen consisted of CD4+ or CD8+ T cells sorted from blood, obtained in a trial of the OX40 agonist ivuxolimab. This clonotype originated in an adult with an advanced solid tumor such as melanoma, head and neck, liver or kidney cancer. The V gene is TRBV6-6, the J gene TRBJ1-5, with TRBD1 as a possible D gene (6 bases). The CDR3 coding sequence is TGTGCCAGCAGGACAGGTATAAGCAATCAGCCCCAGCATTTT. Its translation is CASRTGISNQPQHF.